The 32 T cell receptor beta chains reported below all come from one sample, sequenced in a study of OX40 agonist ivuxolimab in advanced cancers. Receptors were amplified or captured by the immunoSEQ multiplex PCR assay. Held by TCRdb, this immuneACCESS table contains in-frame sequences only and omits some clones. Under half of the omission traces to an unresolved V gene where checked; the cause of the rest is unknown. The sample records approximately 79,000 clones, roughly 94% of which are singletons. The ten largest make up roughly 21% of the sample. Here the sequenced sample was CD4+ or CD8+ T cells sorted from blood, taken in a trial of the OX40 agonist ivuxolimab. The receptors were sampled from an adult with an advanced solid tumor such as melanoma, head and neck, liver or kidney cancer.

The chain joins TRBV6-5 to TRBJ2-7; D not resolved. Germline-derived CDR1 and CDR2 are MNHEY and SVGAGI. Trimming took off 0 bases at V and 6 bases at J, with 12 bases between the two ends. The CDR3 sequence is 14 residues long. The CDR3 loop reads CASSYSGRLGEQYF. CDR3 DNA sequence: TGTGCCAGCAGTTACTCGGGCAGGCTCGGCGAGCAGTACTTC.

This rearrangement joins TRBV30 to TRBJ1-2; 9 positions match TRBD1. Germline V gives CDR1 GTSNPN, CDR2 SVGIG (reference sequence). The CDR3 spans 14 residues. Trimming at V came to 5 bases and at J to 1 base, leaving 5 bases not matched to a gene. The CDR3 is CAWAGTGINYGYTF. The DNA for the CDR3 is TGTGCCTGGGCCGGGACAGGGATTAACTATGGCTACACCTTC.

The rearrangement links TRBV6-5 to TRBJ2-3; 10 nucleotides agree with TRBD2. In germline, CDR1 is MNHEY, CDR2 SVGAGI. This CDR3 has 14 residues. J lost 14 bases, V lost 5 bases, and 13 bases had no gene match. The CDR3 sequence is CASSPLSSGGPGYF. CDR3 nucleotides: TGTGCCAGCAGTCCCCTAAGTAGCGGGGGGCCCGGGTATTTT.

This clone has just one count. The V gene is TRBV11-2, the J gene TRBJ2-2, with 13 positions matching TRBD2. This CDR3 has 17 amino acids. V shed 5 bases, J shed 2 bases, and the junction held 5 bases outside the gene matches. Germline assignment: CDR1 SGHAT and CDR2 FQNNGV. DNA of the CDR3: TGTGCCAGCAGCCGGGGGACTAGCGGGATTAACACCGGGGAGCTGTTTTTT. Encoded protein: CASSRGTSGINTGELFF.

This chain connects TRBV6-5 to TRBJ2-2; D not certain. The germline gives CDR1 MNHEY, CDR2 SVGAGI. Trimming removed 0 bases at V and 7 bases at J, with 15 bases between. The CDR3 totals 16 residues. The CDR3 reads CASSYSAGVGGGELFF. The CDR3 DNA reads as TGTGCCAGCAGTTACTCAGCTGGCGTCGGCGGCGGGGAGCTGTTTTTT.

This rearrangement joins TRBV5-1 to TRBJ2-2; D is uncertain. This CDR3 has 15 amino acids. The V end lost 4 bases, the J end lost 2 bases, and 12 bases lay between the germline ends. CDR1 is SGHRS, CDR2 YFSETQ, per germline. CDR3 bases: TGCGCCAGCAGCCCCCCAGATCATAACACCGGGGAGCTGTTTTTT. It translates to CASSPPDHNTGELFF.

The rearrangement uses TRBV4-3 and TRBJ1-3; tentatively, D is TRBD1 (6 bases). The germline CDR1 and CDR2 sequences are LGHNA and YSLEER. This CDR3 contains 18 residues. Trimming removed 0 bases at V and 1 base at J, with 16 bases between. The CDR3 DNA reads as TGCGCCAGCAGCCAAGATCTTTGGCAGGGGACGTCTGGAAACACCATATATTTT. As protein: CASSQDLWQGTSGNTIYF.

The chain couples TRBV19 to TRBJ2-1; 12 nucleotides match TRBD2. Unmatched junction bases numbered 6, after V lost 5 bases and J lost 7 bases. The V gene's germline CDR1 is LNHDA and CDR2 SQIVND (reference sequence). The CDR3 is made up of 15 amino acids. The CDR3 region has the DNA TGTGCCAGTAGTCCTCTAGCGGGGGGGCTAAATGAGCAGTTCTTC. This gives the protein CASSPLAGGLNEQFF.

The gene calls are TRBV5-6 and TRBJ2-5, with 11 bases aligning to TRBD2. The germline V gene has CDR1 SGHDT and CDR2 YYEEEE. With 3 bases clipped from V and 5 bases from J, the junction kept 6 bases outside the gene matches. There are 15 residues in the CDR3. The CDR3 coding sequence is TGTGCCAGCAGCTACCCCGGGACTAGCGGTGAGACCCAGTACTTC. It yields the protein CASSYPGTSGETQYF.

A note on this clone: The sample carries other DNA sequences with the same CDR3. The J gene is TRBJ2-1, the V gene TRBV14; 9 bases match TRBD2. J lost 7 bases, V lost 1 base, and 8 bases had no gene match. The CDR3 extends over 16 amino acids. Germline V gives CDR1 SGHDN, CDR2 FVKESK. The CDR3 spells CASSQGAGGRYNEQFF. DNA of the CDR3: TGTGCCAGCAGCCAAGGCGCGGGGGGGCGGTATAATGAGCAGTTCTTC.

The CDR3 nucleotides are TGTGCCAGTAGTATAAAGCTATTTCAGGGTTTCAGTTTCGGGGAGCTGTTTTTT. Translation gives CASSIKLFQGFSFGELFF. The chain has TRBV19 and TRBJ2-2, with a weak D call TRBD1 (5 bases). Trimming stripped 2 bases from V and 7 bases from J, with 23 bases between. CDR1 and CDR2 (germline): LNHDA, SQIVND (reference sequence). The length of the CDR3 is 18 residues.

The V and J genes are TRBV6-5 and TRBJ2-3; no firm D call. The V end lost 7 bases, the J end lost 8 bases, and 7 bases lay between the germline ends. CDR3 length equals 10 residues. The germline gives CDR1 MNHEY, CDR2 SVGAGI. Here the CDR3 reads CASNSGTQYF. DNA for the CDR3: TGTGCCAGCAACAGTGGTACGCAGTATTTT.

This sequence joins TRBV27 and TRBJ1-5; D ambiguous. Trimming pared 7 bases from V and 1 base from J, leaving 17 bases between. CDR1 and CDR2 (germline): MNHEY, SMNVEV (reference sequence). This CDR3 spans 16 amino acids. As DNA, the CDR3 is TGTGCCAGCACCATTACGCGGGCTGGGAGCAATCAGCCCCAGCATTTT. Encoded protein: CASTITRAGSNQPQHF.

This chain connects TRBV29-1 to TRBJ1-2; 10 bases agree with TRBD1. The ends lost 4 bases at V and 3 bases at J; junction bases unmatched: 5. Per the germline V gene, CDR1 is SQVTM and CDR2 is ANQGSEA. The CDR3 loop spans 14 amino acids. CDR3 bases: TGCAGCGTTGTCGGACAGGGGGGGGACTATGGCTACACCTTC. Protein product: CSVVGQGGDYGYTF.

The chain has TRBV28 and TRBJ2-1, with 10 bases fitting TRBD2. Trimming cost V 5 bases and J 8 bases; bases outside gene matches: 18. The length of the CDR3 is 18 residues. Germline assignment: CDR1 MDHEN and CDR2 SYDVKM. For the CDR3, the DNA is TGTGCCAGCAGTGATCCTAATCCCGTGGCTAGCGGGAGAGATGAGCAGTTCTTC. It specifies CASSDPNPVASGRDEQFF.

This chain joins TRBV7-9 and TRBJ2-3; no definite D call. The CDR3 runs to 15 residues. CDR1 SEHNR and CDR2 FQNEAQ come from the germline V gene (reference sequence). Deletions cut 1 base from V and 2 bases from J, with 10 bases between. The CDR3 DNA follows: TGTGCCAGCAGCTTAGGTTGGGGTGCCACAGATACGCAGTATTTT. As protein: CASSLGWGATDTQYF.

V usage is TRBV27 and J usage is TRBJ2-7; tentative D call: TRBD2 (5 bases). Germline V gene data show CDR1 as MNHEY and CDR2 as SMNVEV (reference sequence). Trimming removed 3 bases from V and 3 bases from J, with 12 bases in between. The CDR3 loop spans 14 amino acids. The CDR3 coding sequence is TGTGCCAGCAGTTTCGGGGTCCAACTCTACGAGCAGTACTTC. Amino acid sequence: CASSFGVQLYEQYF.

This chain uses TRBV7-9 with TRBJ1-2, with a weak D call TRBD1 (5 bases). CDR3 length equals 15 residues. Trimming left V 1 base short and J 4 bases short, with 13 bases between. The germline V gene encodes CDR1 SEHNR and CDR2 FQNEAQ (reference sequence). The CDR3 loop reads CASSLDGTSPYGYTF. CDR3 DNA: TGTGCCAGCAGCTTAGACGGGACGAGCCCCTATGGCTACACCTTC.

The chain has TRBV6-5 and TRBJ2-2; 7 positions match TRBD2. The germline CDR1 and CDR2 sequences are MNHEY and SVGAGI. This CDR3 is 13 amino acids long. V lost 8 bases and J lost 5; bases outside the gene matches: 5. CDR3 nucleotides: TGTGCCAGCGGGGGAGGGTATACCGGGGAGCTGTTTTTT. Residues: CASGGGYTGELFF.

The gene calls are TRBV5-5 and TRBJ1-2; 10 bases match TRBD1. The length of the CDR3 is 16 residues. Germline CDR1 and CDR2: SGHKS and YYEKEE (reference sequence). The V and J ends lost 8 bases and 4 bases, in that order; junction bases with no gene match: 14. The CDR3 loop reads CASHGQIRDRGYGYTF. In nucleotides, the CDR3 is TGTGCCAGTCACGGACAGATCAGGGACAGGGGCTATGGCTACACCTTC.

V and J are TRBV7-6 and TRBJ2-7; D may match TRBD1 or TRBD2 (5 bases each). The CDR3 is 15 amino acids. Trimming shortened V by 6 bases and J by 4 bases, and 19 bases separated the two germline ends. Germline CDR1 reads SGHVS; CDR2 reads FNYEAQ. The CDR3 nucleotides are TGTGCCAGCAGTCTTTACGCCGGGGCAAATTACGAGCAGTACTTC. It translates to CASSLYAGANYEQYF.

The chain joins TRBV6-1 to TRBJ1-1, with TRBD1 as a possible D gene (6 bases). Germline V gene lookup returns CDR1 MNHNS and CDR2 SASEGT. V lost 4 bases and J 1 base, leaving 13 bases between the germline ends. CDR3 length: 15 residues. Written as DNA, the CDR3 is TGTGCCAGCAGTGTCAGGGGTTGGGAGAACACTGAAGCTTTCTTT. It yields the protein CASSVRGWENTEAFF.

The V gene is TRBV4-1, the J gene TRBJ2-3, with 11 bases lining up with TRBD2. Looked up from germline, CDR1 is MGHRA and CDR2 is YSYEKL. The CDR3 contains 16 residues. Trimming took 5 bases from V and 2 from J; bases not matched to a gene: 6. The CDR3 spells CASSDTSGGVTDTQYF. The DNA for the CDR3 is TGCGCCAGCAGCGACACTAGCGGGGGAGTCACAGATACGCAGTATTTT.

CDR3 sequence: CASSKNPGTGVTDTQYF. The CDR3 DNA reads as TGTGCCAGCAGCAAAAACCCCGGGACAGGGGTCACAGATACGCAGTATTTT. The V and J genes are TRBV5-6 and TRBJ2-3, with TRBD1 matching over 10 bases. CDR1 SGHDT and CDR2 YYEEEE come from the germline V gene. There are 17 residues in the CDR3. Unmatched junction bases numbered 10, after V lost 4 bases and J lost 2 bases.

This rearrangement joins TRBV10-3 to TRBJ1-1; 7 bases match TRBD1. This CDR3 is 15 amino acids long. The germline V gene has CDR1 ENHRY and CDR2 SYGVKD. Trimming cost V 5 bases and J 0 bases; bases outside gene matches: 6. The CDR3 DNA is TGTGCCATCAGTCTTGGGGACAGCTTGAACACTGAAGCTTTCTTT. Its translation: CAISLGDSLNTEAFF.

This chain uses TRBV4-2 with TRBJ1-5; no firm D call. Between the trimmed V and J ends, which lost 3 bases and 2 bases, there was a span of 8 bases. Germline V CDR1 and CDR2: LGHNA, YNFKEQ. This CDR3 is 14 amino acids long. The CDR3 nucleotides are TGTGCCAGCAGCCATGCGGCCGGCAATCAGCCCCAGCATTTT. Amino acid sequence: CASSHAAGNQPQHF.

This clone is a singleton in its sample. This chain's CDR3 is CASSLWLADTQYF. The CDR3 DNA is TGTGCCAGCAGTTTATGGCTAGCAGATACGCAGTATTTT. This chain uses TRBV27 with TRBJ2-3, with D unclear. V dropped 1 base and J dropped 4 bases, with 6 bases sitting between them. The CDR3 extends over 13 amino acids. Germline CDR1 is MNHEY and CDR2 is SMNVEV (reference sequence).

The V call is TRBV29-1, the J call TRBJ1-2, with 7 bases identical to TRBD1. Germline V CDR1 and CDR2: SQVTM, ANQGSEA. The CDR3 is 14 amino acids. The V segment lost 2 bases and the J segment 4 bases; nucleotides outside the gene matches: 7. As DNA, the CDR3 is TGCAGCGTTGAACCCAGGGGGTCGGCCTATGGCTACACCTTC. This translates into CSVEPRGSAYGYTF.

The CDR3 spells CSDFYGDTQYF. As DNA, the CDR3 is TGCAGTGACTTCTACGGAGATACGCAGTATTTT. The chain links TRBV29-1 to TRBJ2-3; no clear D. CDR1 is SQVTM, CDR2 ANQGSEA, per germline. The CDR3 has 11 residues.

The chain uses TRBV7-9 and TRBJ1-2; 7 bases line up with TRBD1. Looked up from germline, CDR1 is SEHNR and CDR2 is FQNEAQ (reference sequence). The CDR3 length is 13 residues. The trim removed 5 bases at V and 5 bases at J, leaving 5 bases unmatched. This CDR3 is CASSLPGGYGYTF. In DNA, the CDR3 is TGTGCCAGCAGCCTCCCAGGGGGATATGGCTACACCTTC.

The rearrangement uses TRBV4-1 and TRBJ2-3, with D possibly TRBD2 on 5 matching bases. The CDR3 runs 16 residues. Germline V gene data show CDR1 as MGHRA and CDR2 as YSYEKL. The V end lost 4 bases, the J end lost 0 bases, and 14 bases lay between the germline ends. The DNA of the CDR3 is TGCGCCAGCAGCCGACTCGGGGAGATTAGCACAGATACGCAGTATTTT. Its protein is CASSRLGEISTDTQYF.

This rearrangement joins TRBV27 to TRBJ2-1; D unclear. The CDR3 is 13 residues long. Trimming took 0 bases from V and 5 from J, leaving 5 bases between them. Looked up from germline, CDR1 is MNHEY and CDR2 is SMNVEV (reference sequence). The CDR3 here is CASSLSSHNEQFF. The CDR3 DNA is TGTGCCAGCAGTTTATCGAGCCACAATGAGCAGTTCTTC.